This note documents a single TCR beta chain sequence. Its antigen is currently not known. No much larger clone is present one base from it, and per-base qualities are unavailable. Whole blood was collected in K2EDTA tubes by collaborating institutions according to the institutions' own protocols. For TCRbeta analysis, collaborators shipped samples in one of three forms: frozen whole blood, isolated PBMCs, or DNA extracted from either of those sample types. The source of the sample is a study of blood T cell repertoires in COVID-19 (TCRdb year 2020). Concerning the study at large: The collaborator samples originated in the United States, Italy and Spain and spanned the acute and convalescent phases of COVID-19. The material from the prospective study consisted of cDNA or gDNA derived from T cells, B-cell-depleted T cells, or PBMCs. The dataset comprised deeply sampled blood TCRbeta repertoires from subjects exposed to, actively infected with, or recovered from COVID-19. A freely available public database, intended as a resource for researchers studying the immune response to SARS-CoV-2, is where the repertoires were released. Samples came from the ongoing ImmuneRACE study (first 160 participants) plus 1,254 subjects from 6 global collaborators. The sample metadata nearly always contained a de-identified subject ID, COVID-19 status, age in years and sex. HLA class I and class II types, where available, came from metadata supplied by the sample provider rather than from assay-based typing.

Trimming costs V 1 base and J 1 base, and their ends lie 16 bases apart. There are 17 amino acids in the CDR3, from cysteine to phenylalanine inclusive. Kept here is only the CDR3 DNA, which spans 51 bases and is read in frame from base 1. Per the germline V gene, MDHEN is the CDR1 and SYDVKM is the CDR2. Points the paper makes about the study in general: The quantity of clinical and demographic metadata differed by source and by participant and was supplied without curation.

TCRbeta CDR3 regions were amplified from genomic DNA using the immunoSEQ Assay, a bias-controlled multiplex PCR. As for the original processing: The number of nucleated cells in each sample was estimated from the amplification of reference gene primers within the assay. To quantify the absolute abundance of each unique TCRbeta CDR3 rearrangement, sequence reads were collapsed and filtered. Productive Simpson clonality was computed per sample as the square root of Simpson's diversity index over productive rearrangements. TCRdb carries this immuneACCESS record with in-frame sequences only. Its versions omit some clonotypes, under half of them owing to an unresolved V gene in the studies checked, with the rest unexplained. The DNA gave D and trimming, while V, J and clone size come from that table. Counted in this sample were roughly 100,000 clones; under 90% of them appeared once. The ten top clones hold around 17% of the sample.

The rearrangement combines TRBV28 with TRBJ1-2; TRBD1 might be the D gene, on 6 matching bases. Source material: peripheral blood. The sequence came from a human donor in a cohort sampled during active COVID-19. The sequence in DNA is TGTGCCAGCAGTTTATCGCCTTATCCACAGGGTAACTATGGCTACACCTTC. It codes for CASSLSPYPQGNYGYTF.